This TCR beta chain came from a study of PD-L1 blockade in urothelial cancer. The wider study: Prior chemotherapy ranged from 0 to 3 regimens per patient. It was at 3 weeks (second dose) and 6 weeks after treatment start that blood was analyzed. Findings of the study overall: Durable-benefit patients had greater expansion of tumor-associated blood clones at 3 weeks.

This clone came up once. Its antigen is as yet unknown. The ends lost 7 bases at V and 2 bases at J; junction bases unmatched: 7. The CDR3 is 15 amino acids. Germline V CDR1 and CDR2: MNHEY, SMNVEV (reference sequence). Assay used: immunoSEQ multiplex PCR; TCRdb lists only in-frame clones, some missing. The sample carries 30,000 to 40,000 clones, over 75% recorded once. The patients had locally advanced or metastatic urothelial carcinoma. The chain is built from TRBV27 and TRBJ2-7; 11 nucleotides align to TRBD2. The clonotype was recovered from a man in his sixties or seventies with urothelial cancer. Sample: PBMCs, taken around atezolizumab (anti-PD-L1) treatment. This CDR3 reads CASTPTSGSTYEQYF. DNA for the CDR3: TGTGCCAGCACCCCTACTAGCGGGAGTACCTACGAGCAGTACTTC.